These T cell receptor beta chains were read from a single sample in a study of T cell repertoires in cytomegalovirus infection. Via MiXCR, TCRdb re-called the reads, giving one row per CDR3 protein. The sample holds some 600,000 distinct CDR3 sequences, about 24% seen once. Sequencing was performed on CD8+ T cells from PBMCs. The receptors originated from a human donor in good health (CMV status not recorded). Some clones in this sample may be carry-over from other donors' samples. Each CDR3 is given with its conserved first and last residue. The order of the fields is J gene, V gene, D gene, clone size, CDR3 protein, CDR3 DNA. A D gene is named only where the DNA matches it firmly. Only some rows state a clone size, as once, few, many or a class for expanded clones.

J gene: TRBJ2-1
V gene: TRBV25-1
D gene: TRBD2
clone size: many
CDR3 protein: CASSAVSGASYNEQFF
CDR3 DNA: TGTGCCAGCAGTGCCGTAAGCGGGGCCTCCTACAATGAGCAGTTCTTC

J gene: TRBJ2-2
V gene: TRBV6-6
D gene: -
clone size: many
CDR3 protein: CASSYSKGGNTGELFF
CDR3 DNA: TGTGCCAGCAGTTACTCGAAGGGGGGGAACACCGGGGAGCTGTTTTTT

J gene: TRBJ2-2
V gene: TRBV12-3/TRBV12-4
D gene: TRBD1
clone size: many
CDR3 protein: CASSSPSPQGAGELFF
CDR3 DNA: TGTGCCAGCAGTTCGCCAAGCCCCCAGGGGGCCGGGGAGCTGTTTTTT

J gene: TRBJ1-1
V gene: TRBV7-6
D gene: -
clone size: many
CDR3 protein: CASSLQWGTEAFF
CDR3 DNA: TGTGCCAGCAGCTTGCAATGGGGCACTGAAGCTTTCTTT

J gene: TRBJ1-1
V gene: TRBV20-1
D gene: -
clone size: few
CDR3 protein: CSALLGRDTNTEAFF
CDR3 DNA: TGCAGTGCTCTACTCGGGAGGGACACGAACACTGAAGCTTTCTTT

J gene: TRBJ2-7
V gene: TRBV29-1
D gene: -
clone size: few
CDR3 protein: CSVEGGVRSHPYEQYF
CDR3 DNA: TGCAGCGTTGAAGGAGGTGTGCGCTCCCACCCATACGAGCAGTACTTC

J gene: TRBJ2-7
V gene: TRBV7-9
D gene: -
clone size: -
CDR3 protein: CASSSSESYRQYF
CDR3 DNA: TGTGCCAGCAGCTCTAGCGAATCATATAGGCAGTACTTC

J gene: TRBJ2-2
V gene: TRBV28
D gene: -
clone size: few
CDR3 protein: CASGGGTVVNTGELFF
CDR3 DNA: TGTGCCAGCGGTGGAGGGACGGTTGTTAACACCGGGGAGCTGTTTTTT

J gene: TRBJ1-1
V gene: TRBV28
D gene: TRBD1
clone size: -
CDR3 protein: CASTGTGFLAFF
CDR3 DNA: TGTGCCAGCACCGGGACAGGGTTTTTAGCTTTCTTT

J gene: TRBJ2-1
V gene: TRBV7-9
D gene: TRBD1
clone size: many
CDR3 protein: CASSPDRGHYNEQFF
CDR3 DNA: TGTGCCAGCAGCCCGGACAGGGGGCACTACAATGAGCAGTTCTTC

J gene: TRBJ2-3
V gene: TRBV2
D gene: -
clone size: many
CDR3 protein: CASSDGQGLLTDTQYF
CDR3 DNA: TGTGCCAGCAGTGATGGGCAGGGTTTACTCACAGATACGCAGTATTTT

J gene: TRBJ2-1
V gene: TRBV7-6
D gene: -
clone size: -
CDR3 protein: CASTQFRGAGNEQFF
CDR3 DNA: TGTGCCAGCACCCAGTTCCGGGGGGCCGGGAATGAGCAGTTCTTC

J gene: TRBJ2-2
V gene: TRBV5-4
D gene: -
clone size: -
CDR3 protein: CASSLTGKLFF
CDR3 DNA: TGTGCCAGCAGCTTGACAGGGAAGCTGTTTTTT

J gene: TRBJ1-5
V gene: TRBV12-5
D gene: TRBD1
clone size: few
CDR3 protein: CASGGGQQNQPQHF
CDR3 DNA: TGTGCTAGTGGTGGGGGACAGCAGAATCAGCCCCAGCATTTT

J gene: TRBJ1-2
V gene: TRBV25-1
D gene: TRBD1
clone size: few
CDR3 protein: CASSEWRDSYYGYTF
CDR3 DNA: TGTGCCAGCAGTGAATGGCGGGACAGCTACTATGGCTACACCTTC

J gene: TRBJ2-1
V gene: TRBV7-9
D gene: -
clone size: many
CDR3 protein: CASSLVGISYNEQFF
CDR3 DNA: TGTGCCAGCAGCTTAGTAGGGATCTCCTACAATGAGCAGTTCTTC

J gene: TRBJ2-5
V gene: TRBV7-2
D gene: TRBD2
clone size: many
CDR3 protein: CASSLAGRGGETQYF
CDR3 DNA: TGTGCCAGCAGCTTAGCAGGTCGCGGGGGGGAGACCCAGTACTTC

J gene: TRBJ2-2
V gene: TRBV7-9
D gene: -
clone size: -
CDR3 protein: CASSLPEAGELFF
CDR3 DNA: TGTGCCAGCAGTTTGCCCGAGGCCGGGGAGCTGTTTTTT

J gene: TRBJ2-1
V gene: TRBV20-1
D gene: TRBD1
clone size: -
CDR3 protein: CSARDRGRGPGSWNEQFF
CDR3 DNA: TGCAGTGCTAGAGATCGGGGCAGGGGGCCAGGGTCTTGGAATGAGCAGTTCTTC

J gene: TRBJ2-5
V gene: TRBV2
D gene: -
clone size: few
CDR3 protein: CASSEEPQQETQYF
CDR3 DNA: TGTGCCAGCAGTGAAGAGCCCCAGCAAGAGACCCAGTACTTC

J gene: TRBJ2-1
V gene: TRBV29-1
D gene: TRBD1
clone size: -
CDR3 protein: CSVPGTDRYNEQFF
CDR3 DNA: TGCAGCGTTCCTGGGACAGATAGGTACAATGAGCAGTTCTTC

J gene: TRBJ1-2
V gene: TRBV7-9
D gene: -
clone size: few
CDR3 protein: CASSLQPAQGEAYGYTF
CDR3 DNA: TGTGCCAGCAGCCTGCAACCCGCACAGGGTGAGGCGTATGGCTACACCTTC

J gene: TRBJ1-1
V gene: TRBV10-3
D gene: -
clone size: -
CDR3 protein: CAISVVGRPVEAFF
CDR3 DNA: TGTGCCATCAGTGTAGTGGGCAGACCGGTTGAAGCTTTCTTT

J gene: TRBJ2-1
V gene: TRBV28
D gene: TRBD1
clone size: -
CDR3 protein: CASSRQGYYNEQFF
CDR3 DNA: TGTGCCAGCAGCAGACAGGGTTACTACAATGAGCAGTTCTTC

J gene: TRBJ2-5
V gene: TRBV7-8
D gene: -
clone size: many
CDR3 protein: CASAHRGRQETQYF
CDR3 DNA: TGTGCCAGTGCCCACCGGGGGCGACAAGAGACCCAGTACTTC

J gene: TRBJ2-1
V gene: TRBV12-3/TRBV12-4
D gene: TRBD2
clone size: few
CDR3 protein: CASNRGGATYNEQFF
CDR3 DNA: TGTGCCAGCAACCGGGGGGGCGCTACCTACAATGAGCAGTTCTTC

J gene: TRBJ1-5
V gene: TRBV19
D gene: TRBD1
clone size: few
CDR3 protein: CASSIFAGFDRVYQPQHF
CDR3 DNA: TGTGCCAGTAGTATCTTCGCGGGATTCGACAGGGTCTATCAGCCCCAGCATTTT

J gene: TRBJ2-4
V gene: TRBV7-8
D gene: TRBD1
clone size: many
CDR3 protein: CASNLALGTGAVGAKNIQYF
CDR3 DNA: TGTGCCAGCAACTTAGCGCTAGGGACAGGGGCAGTGGGGGCCAAAAACATTCAGTACTTC

J gene: TRBJ2-1
V gene: TRBV6-4
D gene: TRBD2
clone size: few
CDR3 protein: CASSDDAGGPDEQFF
CDR3 DNA: TGTGCCAGCAGTGACGATGCGGGGGGGCCAGATGAGCAGTTCTTC

J gene: TRBJ1-5
V gene: TRBV28
D gene: -
clone size: few
CDR3 protein: CASNQDSLSNQPQHF
CDR3 DNA: TGTGCCAGCAACCAGGACAGCCTTAGCAATCAGCCCCAGCATTTT

J gene: TRBJ1-2
V gene: TRBV6-2/TRBV6-3
D gene: TRBD1
clone size: few
CDR3 protein: CASGPKDRGIYGYTF
CDR3 DNA: TGTGCCAGCGGCCCGAAGGACAGGGGGATCTATGGCTACACCTTC

J gene: TRBJ1-1
V gene: TRBV10-3
D gene: -
clone size: -
CDR3 protein: CAIGDKLNTEAFF
CDR3 DNA: TGTGCCATCGGGGACAAGCTGAACACTGAAGCTTTCTTT

J gene: TRBJ1-2
V gene: TRBV20-1
D gene: -
clone size: few
CDR3 protein: CSARDPKDLYRLYGYTF
CDR3 DNA: TGCAGTGCTAGAGATCCCAAGGACCTATACAGGCTCTATGGCTACACCTTC

J gene: TRBJ2-7
V gene: TRBV29-1
D gene: -
clone size: few
CDR3 protein: CSVEDRGQSSYEQYF
CDR3 DNA: TGCAGCGTTGAAGATCGCGGGCAGAGCTCCTACGAGCAGTACTTC

J gene: TRBJ2-1
V gene: TRBV12-3/TRBV12-4
D gene: TRBD2
clone size: -
CDR3 protein: CASSTWTSGDDEQFF
CDR3 DNA: TGTGCCAGCAGTACCTGGACTAGCGGGGACGATGAGCAGTTCTTC

J gene: TRBJ2-1
V gene: TRBV12-5
D gene: -
clone size: many
CDR3 protein: CASGPRWRDEQFF
CDR3 DNA: TGTGCTAGTGGTCCAAGATGGCGGGATGAGCAGTTCTTC

J gene: TRBJ2-2
V gene: TRBV20-1
D gene: TRBD2
clone size: many
CDR3 protein: CSAPHTSGDYTGELFF
CDR3 DNA: TGCAGTGCACCTCATACTAGCGGGGATTACACCGGGGAGCTGTTTTTT

J gene: TRBJ2-1
V gene: TRBV7-9
D gene: TRBD2
clone size: many
CDR3 protein: CASSWTRVNEQFF
CDR3 DNA: TGTGCCAGCAGCTGGACTAGAGTAAATGAGCAGTTCTTC

J gene: TRBJ2-1
V gene: TRBV4-1
D gene: -
clone size: -
CDR3 protein: CASSQVEGLVNEQFF
CDR3 DNA: TGCGCCAGCAGCCAAGTAGAGGGTTTGGTCAATGAGCAGTTCTTC

J gene: TRBJ2-2
V gene: TRBV4-2
D gene: TRBD2
clone size: -
CDR3 protein: CASSLGTSGANTGELFF
CDR3 DNA: TGTGCCAGCAGCCTCGGGACTAGCGGGGCGAACACCGGGGAGCTGTTTTTT

J gene: TRBJ2-4
V gene: TRBV7-4
D gene: -
clone size: -
CDR3 protein: CASSLTSGWDIQYF
CDR3 DNA: TGTGCCAGCAGCCTTACCTCGGGGTGGGACATTCAGTACTTC

J gene: TRBJ1-2
V gene: TRBV20-1
D gene: -
clone size: -
CDR3 protein: CSARDGVGRNYGYTF
CDR3 DNA: TGCAGTGCTAGAGATGGAGTTGGGAGGAACTATGGCTACACCTTC

J gene: TRBJ1-4
V gene: TRBV19
D gene: -
clone size: few
CDR3 protein: CASTEKGKREKLFF
CDR3 DNA: TGTGCCAGTACCGAGAAGGGGAAGAGGGAAAAACTGTTTTTT

J gene: TRBJ2-1
V gene: TRBV12-3/TRBV12-4
D gene: -
clone size: -
CDR3 protein: CASKRRGEIEYNEQFF
CDR3 DNA: TGTGCCAGCAAACGACGCGGGGAAATAGAGTACAATGAGCAGTTCTTC

J gene: TRBJ1-1
V gene: TRBV7-6
D gene: -
clone size: few
CDR3 protein: CASSLGTRPNTEAFF
CDR3 DNA: TGTGCCAGCAGCTTAGGCACTAGGCCGAACACTGAAGCTTTCTTT

J gene: TRBJ2-2
V gene: TRBV12-3/TRBV12-4
D gene: TRBD1
clone size: -
CDR3 protein: CASRPTGDTGELFF
CDR3 DNA: TGTGCCAGCAGGCCGACAGGGGACACCGGGGAGCTGTTTTTT

J gene: TRBJ1-1
V gene: TRBV7-2
D gene: TRBD1
clone size: many
CDR3 protein: CASSLGNRGRKTEAFF
CDR3 DNA: TGTGCCAGCAGCTTAGGGAACAGGGGGCGGAAAACTGAAGCTTTCTTT

J gene: TRBJ2-1
V gene: TRBV6-5
D gene: -
clone size: -
CDR3 protein: CASGGIYNEQFF
CDR3 DNA: TGTGCCAGCGGAGGGATCTACAATGAGCAGTTCTTC

J gene: TRBJ2-1
V gene: TRBV12-5
D gene: TRBD2
clone size: many
CDR3 protein: CASGLPQRGVYNEQFF
CDR3 DNA: TGTGCTAGTGGTTTGCCCCAGCGGGGGGTTTACAATGAGCAGTTCTTC